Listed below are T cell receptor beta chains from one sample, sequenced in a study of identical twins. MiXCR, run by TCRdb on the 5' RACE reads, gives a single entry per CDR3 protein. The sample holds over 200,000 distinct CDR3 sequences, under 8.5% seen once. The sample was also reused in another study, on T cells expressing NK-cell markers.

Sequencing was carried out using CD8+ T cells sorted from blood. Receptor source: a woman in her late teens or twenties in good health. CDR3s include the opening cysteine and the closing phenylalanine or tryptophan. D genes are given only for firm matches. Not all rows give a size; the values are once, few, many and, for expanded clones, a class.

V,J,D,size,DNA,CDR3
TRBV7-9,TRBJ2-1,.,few,TGTGCCAGCAGCCTGCCCGGGGCGGCAACTGAGCAGTTCTTC,CASSLPGAATEQFF
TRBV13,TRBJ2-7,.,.,TGTGCCAGCAGCTTCGGCAGGGGCTCCCACGAGCAGTACTTC,CASSFGRGSHEQYF
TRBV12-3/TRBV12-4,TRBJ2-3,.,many,TGTGCCAGCAGTTTACAGGGCCCGGCAGATACGCAGTATTTT,CASSLQGPADTQYF
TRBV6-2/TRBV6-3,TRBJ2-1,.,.,TGTGCCAGCAACCCGGACGGGGGCTCCTACAATGAGCAGTTCTTC,CASNPDGGSYNEQFF
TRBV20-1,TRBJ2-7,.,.,TGCAGTGCACCCTCAACGGATAGCTACGAGCAGTACTTC,CSAPSTDSYEQYF
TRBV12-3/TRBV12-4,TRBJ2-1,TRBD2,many,TGTGCCAGCAGTTTTTCACTAGCGGGGTTTAATGAGCAGTTCTTC,CASSFSLAGFNEQFF
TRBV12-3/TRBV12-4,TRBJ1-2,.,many,TGTGCCAGCAGTCATATAGGAGCGGATGATTATGGCTACACCTTC,CASSHIGADDYGYTF
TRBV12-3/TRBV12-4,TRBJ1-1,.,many,TGTGCCAGCAGCTTGACGAACACTGAAGCTTTCTTT,CASSLTNTEAFF
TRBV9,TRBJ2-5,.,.,TGTGCCAGCAGCGTAGATACGTTTGGGGGCCTTAATAGGGAGACCCAGTACTTC,CASSVDTFGGLNRETQYF
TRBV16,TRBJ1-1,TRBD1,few,TGTGCCAGCAGCCACACAGGGGACGGCACTGAAGCTTTCTTT,CASSHTGDGTEAFF
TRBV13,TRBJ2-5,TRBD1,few,TGTGCCAGCAGCTTACAAACAGGGGAAGAGACCCAGTACTTC,CASSLQTGEETQYF
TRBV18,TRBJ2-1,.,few,TGTGCCAGCTCCGTTCAATTCAGAGACTCCTACAATGAGCAGTTCTTC,CASSVQFRDSYNEQFF
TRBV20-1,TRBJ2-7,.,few,TGCAGTGCGCGCATCCGGGACGGAGCCTACGAGCAGTACTTC,CSARIRDGAYEQYF
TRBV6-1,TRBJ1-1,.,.,TGTGCCAGCAGCGATGGAGGGAGCACTGAAGCTTTCTTT,CASSDGGSTEAFF
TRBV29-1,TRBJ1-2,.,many,TGCAGCGTTGGCCCGGACAGAACGGGTGGCTACACCTTC,CSVGPDRTGGYTF
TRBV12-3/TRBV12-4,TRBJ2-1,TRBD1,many,TGTGCCAGCAGTCCTGGGCCGGGACAGTCCTTCTTC,CASSPGPGQSFF
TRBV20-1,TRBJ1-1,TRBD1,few,TGCAGTGCTCAAGGGGGCGCAACTGAAGCTTTCTTT,CSAQGGATEAFF
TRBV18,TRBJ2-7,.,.,TGTGCCAGCTCACCCTCGACTAGTTACGAGCAGTACTTC,CASSPSTSYEQYF
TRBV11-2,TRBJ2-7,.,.,TGTGCCAGCAGCTTAGGGACAAACCTCTACGAGCAGTACTTC,CASSLGTNLYEQYF
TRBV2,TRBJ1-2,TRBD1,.,TGTGCCAGAGAGGGGACAGGGAGGGCTGGCTACACCTTC,CAREGTGRAGYTF
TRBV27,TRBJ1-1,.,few,TGTGCCAGCAGTTTATATTCTGGCCCCACTGAAGCTTTCTTT,CASSLYSGPTEAFF
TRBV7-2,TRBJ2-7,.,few,TGTGCCAGCAGCACAGGCCTAGCAGTCTTTGGCGAGCAGTACTTC,CASSTGLAVFGEQYF